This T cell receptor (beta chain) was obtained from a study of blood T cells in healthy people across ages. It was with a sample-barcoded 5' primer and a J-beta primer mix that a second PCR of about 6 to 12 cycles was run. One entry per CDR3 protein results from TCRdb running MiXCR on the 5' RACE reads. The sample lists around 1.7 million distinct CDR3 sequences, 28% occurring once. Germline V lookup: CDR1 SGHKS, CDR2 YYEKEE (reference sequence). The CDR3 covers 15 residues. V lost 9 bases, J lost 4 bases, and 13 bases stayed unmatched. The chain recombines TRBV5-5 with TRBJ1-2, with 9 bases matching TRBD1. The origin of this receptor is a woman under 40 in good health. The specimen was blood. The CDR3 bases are TGTGCCACCGGACAGGGGTCTCGTGGGTCCTATGGCTACACCTTC. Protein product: CATGQGSRGSYGYTF.